The sequence of this T cell receptor beta chain was determined in a study of Tregs in tolerant kidney transplant recipients. CDR3 length: 12 amino acids. Germline V gene lookup returns CDR1 SGHTA and CDR2 FQGNSA. Related graft donors supplied nonmyeloablative bone marrow transplants, and mixed chimerism was transient. The table came from immunoSEQ multiplex PCR; TCRdb's copy has only in-frame clones and leaves some out. The sample records about 81,000 clones, 75% to 95% being singletons. This rearrangement joins TRBV7-2 to TRBJ2-5; D remains ambiguous. The J call is in doubt because the DNA end fits TRBJ2-7 better. Sample: CD4+ T cells from blood (PBMCs), taken 24 months after the transplant. This clonotype originated in a human patient who received a combined kidney and bone marrow transplant. Some T cells here may be from the graft donor. In DNA, the CDR3 is TGTGCCAGCAGCTTAATGCACTACGAGCAGTACTTC. Translating it yields CASSLMHYEQYF.